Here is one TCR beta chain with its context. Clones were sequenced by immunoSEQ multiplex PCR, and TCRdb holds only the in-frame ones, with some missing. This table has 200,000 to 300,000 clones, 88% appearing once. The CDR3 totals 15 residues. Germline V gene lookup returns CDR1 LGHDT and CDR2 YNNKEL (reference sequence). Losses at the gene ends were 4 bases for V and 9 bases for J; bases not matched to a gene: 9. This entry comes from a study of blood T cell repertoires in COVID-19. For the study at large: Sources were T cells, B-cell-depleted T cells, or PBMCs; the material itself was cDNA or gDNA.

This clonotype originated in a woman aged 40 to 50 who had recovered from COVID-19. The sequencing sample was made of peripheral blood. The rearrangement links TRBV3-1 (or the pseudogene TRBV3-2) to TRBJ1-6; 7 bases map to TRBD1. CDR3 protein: CASSRGTASLSPLHF. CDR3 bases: TGTGCCAGCAGCCGCGGGACAGCTTCCCTTTCACCCCTCCACTTT.